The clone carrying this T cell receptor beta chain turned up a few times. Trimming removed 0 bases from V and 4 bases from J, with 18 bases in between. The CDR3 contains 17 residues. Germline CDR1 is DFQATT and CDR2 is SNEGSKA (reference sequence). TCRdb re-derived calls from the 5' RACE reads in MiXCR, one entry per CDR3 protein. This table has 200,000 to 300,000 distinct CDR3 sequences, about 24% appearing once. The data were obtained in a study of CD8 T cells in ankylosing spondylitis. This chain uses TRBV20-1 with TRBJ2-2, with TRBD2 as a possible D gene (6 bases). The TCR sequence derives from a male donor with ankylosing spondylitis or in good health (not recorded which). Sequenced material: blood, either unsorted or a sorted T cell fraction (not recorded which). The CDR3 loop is CSARDLARGSTTGELFF. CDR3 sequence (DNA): TGCAGTGCTAGAGATTTAGCGCGGGGATCCACCACCGGGGAGCTGTTTTTT.